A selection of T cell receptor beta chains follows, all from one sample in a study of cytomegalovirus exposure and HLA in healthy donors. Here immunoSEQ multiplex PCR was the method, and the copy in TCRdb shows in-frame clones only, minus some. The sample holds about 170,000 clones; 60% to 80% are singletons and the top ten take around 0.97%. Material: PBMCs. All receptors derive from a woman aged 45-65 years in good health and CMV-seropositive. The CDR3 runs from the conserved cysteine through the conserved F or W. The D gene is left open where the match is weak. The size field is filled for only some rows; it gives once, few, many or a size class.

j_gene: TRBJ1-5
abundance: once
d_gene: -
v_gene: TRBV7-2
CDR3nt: TGTGCCAGCAGCTTAGATAATCAGGCCCAGCATTTT
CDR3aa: CASSLDNQAQHF

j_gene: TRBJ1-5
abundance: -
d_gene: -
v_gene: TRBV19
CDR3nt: TGTGCCAGTCTGGGTGAAGGGGCTAGTCAGCCCCAGCATTTT
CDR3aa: CASLGEGASQPQHF

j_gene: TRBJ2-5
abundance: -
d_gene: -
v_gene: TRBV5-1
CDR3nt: TGCGCCAGCAGCTTGGCGGCGGGGTTCCAAGAGACCCAGTACTTC
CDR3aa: CASSLAAGFQETQYF

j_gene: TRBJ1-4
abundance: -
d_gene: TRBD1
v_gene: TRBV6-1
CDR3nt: TGTGCCAGCAGTCAAGGGACAGGGGGCGCGTGGTTAACTAATGAAAAACTGTTTTTT
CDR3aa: CASSQGTGGAWLTNEKLFF

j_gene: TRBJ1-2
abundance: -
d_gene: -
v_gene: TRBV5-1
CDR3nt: TGCGCCAGCAGCTCGACGGGTGGCTACACCTTC
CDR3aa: CASSSTGGYTF

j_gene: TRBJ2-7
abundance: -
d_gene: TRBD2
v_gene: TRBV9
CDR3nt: TGTGCCAGCAGCGTAGTTGCGGGGGGGGGCGAGCAGTACTTC
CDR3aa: CASSVVAGGGEQYF

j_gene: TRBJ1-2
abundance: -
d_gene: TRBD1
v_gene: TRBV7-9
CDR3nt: TGTGCCAGCAGCTCCGAGCTTCGGACAGGAGCCTATGGCTACACCTTC
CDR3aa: CASSSELRTGAYGYTF

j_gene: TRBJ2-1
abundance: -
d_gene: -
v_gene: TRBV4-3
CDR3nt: TGCGCCAGCAGCCAAGATAAACAGCCTTACAATGAGCAGTTCTTC
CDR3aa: CASSQDKQPYNEQFF

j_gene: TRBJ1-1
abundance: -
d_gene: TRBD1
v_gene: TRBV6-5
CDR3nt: TGTGCCAGCAGTCTATCAGTACCTAAACAGGGGAATGCTTTCTTT
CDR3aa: CASSLSVPKQGNAFF

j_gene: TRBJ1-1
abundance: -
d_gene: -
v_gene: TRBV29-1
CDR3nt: TGCAGCGTGGCCAACACTGAAGCTTTCTTT
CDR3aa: CSVANTEAFF

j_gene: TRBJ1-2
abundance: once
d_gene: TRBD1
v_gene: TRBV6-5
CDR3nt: TGTGCCACCACACTAGGGACAGATGGCTACACCTTC
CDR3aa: CATTLGTDGYTF

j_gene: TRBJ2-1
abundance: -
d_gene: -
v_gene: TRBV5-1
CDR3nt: TGCGCCAGCAGCTTGGCCGTACTAGCCGATGAGCAGTTCTTC
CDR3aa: CASSLAVLADEQFF

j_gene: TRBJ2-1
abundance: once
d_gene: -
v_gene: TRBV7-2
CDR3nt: TGTGCCAGCAGCTTAGGGCAGGGGGGTTACAATGAGCAGTTCTTC
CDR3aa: CASSLGQGGYNEQFF

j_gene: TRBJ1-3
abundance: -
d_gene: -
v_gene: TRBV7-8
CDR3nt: TGTGCCAGCAGCCCCTCCTGGGCGTCTGGAAACACCATATATTTT
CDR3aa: CASSPSWASGNTIYF

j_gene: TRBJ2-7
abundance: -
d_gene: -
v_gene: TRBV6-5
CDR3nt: TGTGCCAGCAGTTACGGCCAGGGGAGGGCCTACGAGCAGTACTTC
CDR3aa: CASSYGQGRAYEQYF

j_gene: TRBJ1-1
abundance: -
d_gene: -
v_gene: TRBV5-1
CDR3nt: TGCGCCAGCAGCTTGACAGGGAACACTGAAGCTTTCTTT
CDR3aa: CASSLTGNTEAFF

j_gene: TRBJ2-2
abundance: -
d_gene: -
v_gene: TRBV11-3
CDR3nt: TGTGCCAGCAGCCCCGGACACCTGAACACCGGGGAGCTGTTTTTT
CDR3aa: CASSPGHLNTGELFF

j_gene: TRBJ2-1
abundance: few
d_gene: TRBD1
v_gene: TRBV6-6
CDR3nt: TGTGCCAGCAGTTACTCTCGGGACAGGTCGTACAATGAGCAGTTCTTC
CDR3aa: CASSYSRDRSYNEQFF